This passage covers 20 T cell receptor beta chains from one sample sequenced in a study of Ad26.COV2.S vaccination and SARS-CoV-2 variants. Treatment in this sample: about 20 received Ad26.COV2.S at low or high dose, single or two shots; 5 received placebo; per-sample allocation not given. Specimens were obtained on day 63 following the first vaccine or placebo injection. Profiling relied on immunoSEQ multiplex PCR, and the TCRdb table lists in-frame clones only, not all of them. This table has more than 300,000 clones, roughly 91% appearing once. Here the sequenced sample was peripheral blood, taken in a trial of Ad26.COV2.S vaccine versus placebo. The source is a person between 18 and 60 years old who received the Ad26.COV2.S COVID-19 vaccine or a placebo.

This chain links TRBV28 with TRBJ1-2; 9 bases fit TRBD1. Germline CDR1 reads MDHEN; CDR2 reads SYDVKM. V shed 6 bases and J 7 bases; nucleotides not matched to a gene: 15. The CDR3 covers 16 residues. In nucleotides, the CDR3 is TGTGCCAGCAGCCATCTTTTTATGGACAGGGGTGCTGGCTACACCTTC. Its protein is CASSHLFMDRGAGYTF.

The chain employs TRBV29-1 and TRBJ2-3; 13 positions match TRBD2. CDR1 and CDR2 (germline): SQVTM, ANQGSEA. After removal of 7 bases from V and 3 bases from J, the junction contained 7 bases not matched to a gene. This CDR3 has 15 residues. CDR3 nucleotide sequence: TGCAGCGCAACCGGGACTAGCGGGGTGACAGATACGCAGTATTTT. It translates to CSATGTSGVTDTQYF.

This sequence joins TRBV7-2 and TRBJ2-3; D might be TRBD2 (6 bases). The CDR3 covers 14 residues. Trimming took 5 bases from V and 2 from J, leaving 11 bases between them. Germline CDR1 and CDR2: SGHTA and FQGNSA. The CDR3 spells CASSRDFSTDTQYF. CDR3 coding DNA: TGTGCCAGCAGCCGGGACTTTTCCACAGATACGCAGTATTTT.

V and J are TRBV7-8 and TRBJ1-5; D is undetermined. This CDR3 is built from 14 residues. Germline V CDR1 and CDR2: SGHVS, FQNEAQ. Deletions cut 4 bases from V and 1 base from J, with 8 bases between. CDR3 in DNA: TGTGCCAGCAGCTCCCAATTCAGCAATCAGCCCCAGCATTTT. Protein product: CASSSQFSNQPQHF. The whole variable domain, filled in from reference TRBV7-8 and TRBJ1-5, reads GAGVSQSPRYKVAKRGQDVALRCDPISGHVSLFWYQQALGQGPEFLTYFQNEAQLDKSGLPSDRFFAERPEGSVSTLKIQRTQQEDSAVYLCASSSQFSNQPQHFGDGTRLSIL.

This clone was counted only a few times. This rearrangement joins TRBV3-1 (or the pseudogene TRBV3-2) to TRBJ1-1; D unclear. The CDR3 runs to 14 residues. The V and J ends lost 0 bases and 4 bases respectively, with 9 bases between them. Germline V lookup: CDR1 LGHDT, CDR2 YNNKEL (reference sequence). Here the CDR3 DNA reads TGTGCCAGCAGCCAAGACCTGGGTTCCACTGAAGCTTTCTTT. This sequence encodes CASSQDLGSTEAFF.

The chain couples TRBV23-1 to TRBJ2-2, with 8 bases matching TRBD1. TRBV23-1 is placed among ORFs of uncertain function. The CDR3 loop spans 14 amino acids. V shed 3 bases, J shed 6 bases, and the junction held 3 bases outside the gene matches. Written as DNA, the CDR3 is TGCGCCAGCAGTCACCTGGACAGGGCCGGGGAGCTGTTTTTT. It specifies CASSHLDRAGELFF.

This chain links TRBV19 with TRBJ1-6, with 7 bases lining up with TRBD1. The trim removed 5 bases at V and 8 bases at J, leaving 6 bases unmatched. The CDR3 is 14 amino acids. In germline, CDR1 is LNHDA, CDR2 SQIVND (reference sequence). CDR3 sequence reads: CASSSTGMDSPLHF. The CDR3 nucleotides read TGTGCCAGTAGTTCGACAGGGATGGATTCACCCCTCCACTTT.

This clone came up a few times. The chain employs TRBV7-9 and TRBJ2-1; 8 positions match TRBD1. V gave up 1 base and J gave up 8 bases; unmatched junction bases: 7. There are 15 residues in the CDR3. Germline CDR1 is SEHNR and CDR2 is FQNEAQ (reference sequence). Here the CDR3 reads CASSLGVQGVDEQFF. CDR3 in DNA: TGTGCCAGCAGCTTAGGGGTACAGGGGGTCGATGAGCAGTTCTTC.

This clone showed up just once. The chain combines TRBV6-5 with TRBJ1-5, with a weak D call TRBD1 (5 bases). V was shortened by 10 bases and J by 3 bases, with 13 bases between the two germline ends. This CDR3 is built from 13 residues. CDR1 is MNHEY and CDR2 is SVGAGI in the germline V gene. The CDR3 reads CATSMGPNQPQHF. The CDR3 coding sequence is TGTGCCACCTCTATGGGGCCCAATCAGCCCCAGCATTTT.

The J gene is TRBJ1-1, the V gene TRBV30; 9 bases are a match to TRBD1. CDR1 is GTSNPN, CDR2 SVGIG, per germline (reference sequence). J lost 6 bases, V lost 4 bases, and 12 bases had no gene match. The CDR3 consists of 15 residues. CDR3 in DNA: TGTGCCTGGACGGGACAGGGATATTCTTCGGCTGAAGCTTTCTTT. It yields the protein CAWTGQGYSSAEAFF.

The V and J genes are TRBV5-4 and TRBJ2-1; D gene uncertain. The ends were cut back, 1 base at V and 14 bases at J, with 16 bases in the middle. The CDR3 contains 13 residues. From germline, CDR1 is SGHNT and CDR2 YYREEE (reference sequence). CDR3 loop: CASSLPTSIREFF. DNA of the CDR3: TGTGCCAGCAGCTTGCCGACTTCGATAAGGGAGTTCTTC.

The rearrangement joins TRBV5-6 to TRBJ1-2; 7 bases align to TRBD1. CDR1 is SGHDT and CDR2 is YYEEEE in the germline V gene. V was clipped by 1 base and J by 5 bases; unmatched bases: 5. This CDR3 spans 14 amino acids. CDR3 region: CASSLLGQQYGYTF. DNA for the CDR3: TGTGCCAGCAGCTTGTTGGGACAGCAGTATGGCTACACCTTC. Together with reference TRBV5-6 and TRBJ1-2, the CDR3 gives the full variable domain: DAGVTQSPTHLIKTRGQQVTLRCSPKSGHDTVSWYQQALGQGPQFIFQYYEEEERQRGNFPDRFSGHQFPNYSSELNVNALLLGDSALYLCASSLLGQQYGYTFGSGTRLTVV.

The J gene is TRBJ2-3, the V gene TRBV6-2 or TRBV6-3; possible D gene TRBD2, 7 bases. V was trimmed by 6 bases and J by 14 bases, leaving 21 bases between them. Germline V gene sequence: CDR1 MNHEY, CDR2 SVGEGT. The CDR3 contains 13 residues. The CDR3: CASSPEGGGTGYF. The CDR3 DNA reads TGTGCCAGCAGCCCCGAAGGGGGGGGGACGGGGTATTTT.

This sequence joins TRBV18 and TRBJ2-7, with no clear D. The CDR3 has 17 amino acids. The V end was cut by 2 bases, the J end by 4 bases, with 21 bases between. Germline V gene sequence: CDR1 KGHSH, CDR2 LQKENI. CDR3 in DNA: TGTGCCAGCTCACCATTCCCTCTAGGGAACATACCATACGAGCAGTACTTC. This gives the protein CASSPFPLGNIPYEQYF.

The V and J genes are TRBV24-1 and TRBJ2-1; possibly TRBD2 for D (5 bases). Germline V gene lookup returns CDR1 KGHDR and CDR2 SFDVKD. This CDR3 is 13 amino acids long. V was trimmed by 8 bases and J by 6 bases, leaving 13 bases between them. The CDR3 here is CATNGRGINEQFF. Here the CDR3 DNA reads TGTGCCACCAATGGGAGAGGCATCAATGAGCAGTTCTTC.

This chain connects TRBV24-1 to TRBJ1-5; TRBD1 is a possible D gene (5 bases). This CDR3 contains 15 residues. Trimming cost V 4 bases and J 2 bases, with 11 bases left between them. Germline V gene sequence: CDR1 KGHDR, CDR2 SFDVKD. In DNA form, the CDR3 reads TGTGCCACCAGTGACGGGCAGGGCCGCAATCAGCCCCAGCATTTT. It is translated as CATSDGQGRNQPQHF.

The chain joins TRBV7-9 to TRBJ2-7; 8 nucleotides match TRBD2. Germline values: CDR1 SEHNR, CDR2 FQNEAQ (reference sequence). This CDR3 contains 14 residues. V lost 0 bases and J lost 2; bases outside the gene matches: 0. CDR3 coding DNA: TGTGCCAGCAGCTTAGCGGGACTAGCCTACGAGCAGTACTTC. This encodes CASSLAGLAYEQYF.

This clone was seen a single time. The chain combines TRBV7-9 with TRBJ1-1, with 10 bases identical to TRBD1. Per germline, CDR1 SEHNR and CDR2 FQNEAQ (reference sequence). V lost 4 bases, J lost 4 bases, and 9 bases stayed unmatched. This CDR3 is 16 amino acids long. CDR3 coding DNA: TGTGCCAGCAGCTCGGGACAGGGGAAGGTTGGCACTGAAGCTTTCTTT. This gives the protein CASSSGQGKVGTEAFF.

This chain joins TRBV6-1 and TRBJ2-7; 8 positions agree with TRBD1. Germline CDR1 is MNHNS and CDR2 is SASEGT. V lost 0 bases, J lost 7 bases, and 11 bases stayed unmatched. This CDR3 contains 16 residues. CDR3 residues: CASSEAFRTGTKEQYF. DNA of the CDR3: TGTGCCAGCAGTGAAGCGTTCAGGACAGGGACAAAAGAGCAGTACTTC.

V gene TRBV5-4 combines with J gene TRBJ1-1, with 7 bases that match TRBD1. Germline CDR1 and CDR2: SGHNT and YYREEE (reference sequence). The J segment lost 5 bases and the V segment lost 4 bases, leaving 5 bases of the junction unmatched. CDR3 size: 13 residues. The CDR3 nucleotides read TGTGCCAGCAGCCCAGACAGGGAGACTGAAGCTTTCTTT. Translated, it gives CASSPDRETEAFF.